A selection of T cell receptor beta chains follows, all from one sample in a study of response to subunit inactivated influenza vaccine. From the RT-PCR reads, TCRdb called clonotypes with MiXCR, one entry per CDR3 protein. Of 650,000 to 850,000 distinct CDR3 sequences in the sample, approximately 13% were seen once. The sample was PBMCs from blood, taken around 14 days before vaccination. Receptors originate from a man aged 45-60 years who received an inactivated influenza vaccine. CDR3s include the opening cysteine and the closing phenylalanine or tryptophan. The D gene is left open where the match is weak. Where a row states a size, it is once, few, many or the class of an expanded clone; other rows omit it.

V gene: TRBV6-7
clone size: few
D gene: TRBD1
J gene: TRBJ2-3
CDR3 protein: CASSYPETGTGGDTQYF
CDR3 DNA: TGTGCCAGCAGTTACCCAGAAACCGGGACAGGGGGGGATACGCAGTATTTT

V gene: TRBV7-8
clone size: -
D gene: -
J gene: TRBJ2-1
CDR3 protein: CASSLESNEQFF
CDR3 DNA: TGTGCCAGCAGCTTAGAAAGCAATGAGCAGTTCTTC

V gene: TRBV28
clone size: many
D gene: -
J gene: TRBJ2-7
CDR3 protein: CASSLLTGSYEQYF
CDR3 DNA: TGTGCCAGCAGTTTACTGACCGGGTCCTACGAGCAGTACTTC

V gene: TRBV5-1
clone size: -
D gene: -
J gene: TRBJ2-1
CDR3 protein: CASSLAVRGSTAGQSYNEQFF
CDR3 DNA: TGCGCCAGCAGCTTGGCCGTAAGGGGCAGTACCGCGGGACAATCCTACAATGAGCAGTTCTTC

V gene: TRBV20-1
clone size: medium-sized
D gene: TRBD1
J gene: TRBJ2-7
CDR3 protein: CSARGTADYEQYF
CDR3 DNA: TGCAGTGCTAGGGGGACAGCGGACTACGAGCAGTACTTC

V gene: TRBV7-2
clone size: -
D gene: -
J gene: TRBJ2-5
CDR3 protein: CASSLQGPLTQETQYF
CDR3 DNA: TGTGCCAGCAGCCTACAGGGTCCATTAACACAAGAGACCCAGTACTTC

V gene: TRBV21-1
clone size: few
D gene: -
J gene: TRBJ2-2
CDR3 protein: CASHHRGQPNTGELFF
CDR3 DNA: TGTGCCAGCCACCACCGGGGGCAGCCGAACACCGGGGAGCTGTTTTTT

V gene: TRBV28
clone size: few
D gene: TRBD2
J gene: TRBJ2-1
CDR3 protein: CASHEASGTQSEQFF
CDR3 DNA: TGTGCCAGCCACGAGGCCAGCGGGACGCAAAGTGAGCAGTTCTTC

V gene: TRBV20-1
clone size: few
D gene: -
J gene: TRBJ2-2
CDR3 protein: CSAKSDSHANTGELFF
CDR3 DNA: TGCAGTGCTAAATCGGACAGCCACGCGAACACCGGGGAGCTGTTTTTT

V gene: TRBV18
clone size: -
D gene: -
J gene: TRBJ2-1
CDR3 protein: CASSPPGLGIGPGEQFF
CDR3 DNA: TGTGCCAGCTCACCCCCTGGATTGGGGATAGGGCCGGGTGAGCAGTTCTTC

V gene: TRBV29-1
clone size: -
D gene: -
J gene: TRBJ1-2
CDR3 protein: CSVEPGANGYTF
CDR3 DNA: TGCAGCGTTGAACCGGGGGCAAATGGCTACACCTTC

V gene: TRBV5-1
clone size: few
D gene: -
J gene: TRBJ2-4
CDR3 protein: CASTPVGTGFIAKNIQYF
CDR3 DNA: TGCGCCAGCACCCCTGTGGGCACAGGGTTCATAGCCAAAAACATTCAGTACTTC

V gene: TRBV19
clone size: few
D gene: TRBD1
J gene: TRBJ1-1
CDR3 protein: CASTRTGGMRMNTEAFF
CDR3 DNA: TGTGCCAGTACCCGGACAGGGGGAATGCGCATGAACACTGAAGCTTTCTTT

V gene: TRBV6-1
clone size: -
D gene: -
J gene: TRBJ2-2
CDR3 protein: CASREGYTGELFF
CDR3 DNA: TGTGCCAGCAGGGAAGGTTACACCGGGGAGCTGTTTTTT

V gene: TRBV20-1
clone size: few
D gene: TRBD2
J gene: TRBJ2-7
CDR3 protein: CSAVGGGSYEQYF
CDR3 DNA: TGCAGTGCCGTCGGCGGGGGGTCCTACGAGCAGTACTTC

V gene: TRBV5-1
clone size: -
D gene: -
J gene: TRBJ1-1
CDR3 protein: CASSMEPNTEAFF
CDR3 DNA: TGCGCCAGCAGCATGGAACCGAACACTGAAGCTTTCTTT

V gene: TRBV12-3/TRBV12-4
clone size: -
D gene: -
J gene: TRBJ2-5
CDR3 protein: CASSRTGSNQETQYF
CDR3 DNA: TGTGCCAGCAGTAGAACAGGGTCCAACCAAGAGACCCAGTACTTC

V gene: TRBV14
clone size: -
D gene: -
J gene: TRBJ2-5
CDR3 protein: CASSQDDAIHWGTQYF
CDR3 DNA: TGTGCCAGCAGCCAAGATGACGCAATTCATTGGGGGACCCAGTACTTC

V gene: TRBV15
clone size: -
D gene: TRBD2
J gene: TRBJ2-3
CDR3 protein: CATSRDISSGGNTQYF
CDR3 DNA: TGTGCCACCAGCAGAGACATTTCTAGCGGGGGAAATACGCAGTATTTT

V gene: TRBV6-5
clone size: -
D gene: TRBD2
J gene: TRBJ2-1
CDR3 protein: CASSYSMRGGPDEQFF
CDR3 DNA: TGTGCCAGCAGTTACTCGATGCGGGGGGGTCCCGATGAGCAGTTCTTC

V gene: TRBV5-1
clone size: many
D gene: TRBD1
J gene: TRBJ1-5
CDR3 protein: CASSPGTEGQPQHF
CDR3 DNA: TGCGCCAGCAGCCCTGGGACAGAGGGACAGCCCCAGCATTTT

V gene: TRBV28
clone size: few
D gene: TRBD1
J gene: TRBJ2-2
CDR3 protein: CASSLSFRTGFTGELFF
CDR3 DNA: TGTGCCAGCAGTTTGAGTTTCCGGACAGGGTTTACCGGGGAGCTGTTTTTT

V gene: TRBV19
clone size: -
D gene: TRBD2
J gene: TRBJ2-2
CDR3 protein: CASSIGGYLATGELFF
CDR3 DNA: TGTGCCAGTAGTATCGGGGGGTACCTAGCCACCGGGGAGCTGTTTTTT

V gene: TRBV29-1
clone size: few
D gene: -
J gene: TRBJ1-1
CDR3 protein: CSVERIVNTEAFF
CDR3 DNA: TGCAGCGTTGAGAGGATAGTGAACACTGAAGCTTTCTTT

V gene: TRBV28
clone size: few
D gene: -
J gene: TRBJ2-5
CDR3 protein: CASSFRTGKETQYF
CDR3 DNA: TGTGCCAGCAGTTTTCGTACTGGGAAAGAGACCCAGTACTTC

V gene: TRBV18
clone size: -
D gene: -
J gene: TRBJ1-1
CDR3 protein: CASSPLATGMNTEAFF
CDR3 DNA: TGTGCCAGCTCACCACTGGCCACAGGGATGAACACTGAAGCTTTCTTT

V gene: TRBV6-2/TRBV6-3
clone size: -
D gene: -
J gene: TRBJ2-1
CDR3 protein: CASSYDPGGSAKLSEQFF
CDR3 DNA: TGTGCCAGCAGTTATGACCCCGGTGGGAGCGCTAAGTTGTCTGAGCAGTTCTTC

V gene: TRBV6-2/TRBV6-3
clone size: -
D gene: TRBD1
J gene: TRBJ2-3
CDR3 protein: CASSYFGTGTDTQYF
CDR3 DNA: TGTGCCAGCAGTTACTTCGGGACAGGTACAGATACGCAGTATTTT

V gene: TRBV12-3/TRBV12-4
clone size: few
D gene: -
J gene: TRBJ2-2
CDR3 protein: CASRDSQGNTGELFF
CDR3 DNA: TGTGCCAGCAGGGATTCACAGGGGAACACCGGGGAGCTGTTTTTT

V gene: TRBV6-1
clone size: many
D gene: TRBD1
J gene: TRBJ2-7
CDR3 protein: CASSPRQGLYEQYF
CDR3 DNA: TGTGCCAGCAGTCCAAGACAGGGGCTCTACGAGCAGTACTTC

V gene: TRBV7-9
clone size: -
D gene: -
J gene: TRBJ2-7
CDR3 protein: CASSYGELVGYEQYF
CDR3 DNA: TGTGCCAGCAGCTACGGAGAACTAGTAGGCTACGAGCAGTACTTC

V gene: TRBV19
clone size: few
D gene: -
J gene: TRBJ2-7
CDR3 protein: CGQAYEQYF
CDR3 DNA: TGTGGACAGGCCTACGAGCAGTACTTC

V gene: TRBV5-1
clone size: -
D gene: TRBD1
J gene: TRBJ2-3
CDR3 protein: CASSSPYTGTGVRTDTQYF
CDR3 DNA: TGCGCCAGCAGCTCCCCTTACACCGGGACAGGGGTACGAACAGATACGCAGTATTTT

V gene: TRBV28
clone size: -
D gene: TRBD2
J gene: TRBJ2-3
CDR3 protein: CASSSTTSGTSTDTQYF
CDR3 DNA: TGTGCCAGCAGTTCAACGACTAGCGGGACCAGCACAGATACGCAGTATTTT

V gene: TRBV20-1
clone size: few
D gene: -
J gene: TRBJ2-3
CDR3 protein: CSALGMGARSPDTQYF
CDR3 DNA: TGCAGTGCTTTGGGGATGGGGGCAAGAAGCCCAGATACGCAGTATTTT

V gene: TRBV10-2
clone size: few
D gene: -
J gene: TRBJ2-2
CDR3 protein: CASAEVRNGELFF
CDR3 DNA: TGCGCCAGCGCCGAGGTTCGGAATGGGGAGCTGTTTTTT

V gene: TRBV12-3/TRBV12-4
clone size: many
D gene: -
J gene: TRBJ2-1
CDR3 protein: CASRSTANEQFF
CDR3 DNA: TGTGCCAGCAGATCGACAGCCAATGAGCAGTTCTTC

V gene: TRBV29-1
clone size: -
D gene: TRBD1
J gene: TRBJ1-1
CDR3 protein: CSTMTGLNTEAFF
CDR3 DNA: TGCAGCACCATGACAGGGCTGAACACTGAAGCTTTCTTT

V gene: TRBV9
clone size: -
D gene: -
J gene: TRBJ2-3
CDR3 protein: CASSVGRKTDTQYF
CDR3 DNA: TGTGCCAGCAGCGTAGGGCGGAAGACAGATACGCAGTATTTT

V gene: TRBV5-1
clone size: many
D gene: -
J gene: TRBJ2-1
CDR3 protein: CASSLEPRNNEQFF
CDR3 DNA: TGCGCCAGCAGCTTGGAGCCGAGGAACAATGAGCAGTTCTTC

V gene: TRBV3-1
clone size: -
D gene: -
J gene: TRBJ2-7
CDR3 protein: CASSRALTWADEQYF
CDR3 DNA: TGTGCCAGCAGCCGCGCTTTGACATGGGCGGACGAGCAGTACTTC

V gene: TRBV9
clone size: -
D gene: TRBD2
J gene: TRBJ2-2
CDR3 protein: CASSGDYRTGELFF
CDR3 DNA: TGTGCCAGCAGCGGGGACTATCGTACCGGGGAGCTGTTTTTT

V gene: TRBV5-1
clone size: many
D gene: TRBD1
J gene: TRBJ1-4
CDR3 protein: CASSTGQAVRF
CDR3 DNA: TGCGCCAGCAGCACCGGACAGGCCGTTAGGTTT

V gene: TRBV9
clone size: few
D gene: -
J gene: TRBJ1-1
CDR3 protein: CASSVVAGETEAFF
CDR3 DNA: TGTGCCAGCAGCGTAGTGGCAGGGGAAACTGAAGCTTTCTTT

V gene: TRBV12-3/TRBV12-4
clone size: -
D gene: TRBD2
J gene: TRBJ2-1
CDR3 protein: CASSPPWTSAPAGEQFF
CDR3 DNA: TGTGCCAGCAGCCCCCCCTGGACTAGCGCGCCTGCGGGTGAGCAGTTCTTC

V gene: TRBV6-2/TRBV6-3
clone size: -
D gene: TRBD2
J gene: TRBJ2-5
CDR3 protein: CASSYSRGTLGETQYF
CDR3 DNA: TGTGCCAGCAGTTACTCGCGGGGGACGTTAGGAGAGACCCAGTACTTC

V gene: TRBV6-1
clone size: few
D gene: TRBD1
J gene: TRBJ2-7
CDR3 protein: CASSHGQGSSYEQYF
CDR3 DNA: TGTGCCAGCAGTCATGGACAGGGGAGCTCCTACGAGCAGTACTTC

V gene: TRBV20-1
clone size: few
D gene: TRBD1
J gene: TRBJ1-2
CDR3 protein: CSAMRPGQEIYGYTF
CDR3 DNA: TGCAGTGCTATGAGACCGGGACAGGAAATATATGGCTACACCTTC

V gene: TRBV7-2
clone size: few
D gene: -
J gene: TRBJ1-6
CDR3 protein: CASSQNNSPLHF
CDR3 DNA: TGTGCCAGCAGCCAAAATAATTCACCCCTCCACTTT

V gene: TRBV4-1
clone size: few
D gene: -
J gene: TRBJ1-4
CDR3 protein: CASSQAGFGPGANEKLFF
CDR3 DNA: TGCGCCAGCAGCCAAGCCGGGTTCGGCCCCGGGGCTAATGAAAAACTGTTTTTT

V gene: TRBV4-2
clone size: -
D gene: -
J gene: TRBJ2-1
CDR3 protein: CASSPPGGRSIYNEQFF
CDR3 DNA: TGTGCCAGCAGCCCCCCGGGGGGCAGATCTATTTACAATGAGCAGTTCTTC